This TCR beta chain was sequenced for a study of blood T cell repertoires in COVID-19. As originally analysed: Amplification of reference gene primers provided the estimated nucleated cell counts. TCRdb's copy holds only in-frame clones and misses some; the assay was immunoSEQ multiplex PCR. That table gives V, J and clone size, and the DNA gave D and trimming. This table holds 170,000 or so clones, roughly four fifths found once. This CDR3 region has 15 residues. V lost 1 base to trimming and J lost 4 bases; unmatched junction nucleotides: 5. Germline V gives CDR1 MDHEN, CDR2 SYDVKM. The TCR was taken from a woman in her sixties or seventies with COVID-19, enrolled during active disease. Source material: peripheral blood. The chain has TRBV28 and TRBJ1-2; 8 bases align to TRBD1. The CDR3 DNA sequence: TGTGCCAGCAGTTTATCGACAGGGGAAATCTATGGCTACACCTTC. It specifies CASSLSTGEIYGYTF.